This T cell receptor (beta chain) was profiled in a study of shared clonotypes between healthy human individuals. Regarding the study as a whole: Enrolling few donors narrowed the genetic and exposure-history diversity that was represented. Only blood was sampled, and tissue TCR repertoires likely differ from blood ones.

In germline, CDR1 is GTSNPN, CDR2 SVGIG (reference sequence). The CDR3 contains 13 residues. V was pared by 4 bases and J by 7 bases, with 14 bases between. Free of recent acute infections or vaccinations, the donors were healthy HIV-negative adults. Nashville, Tennessee was home to all donors, who were Caucasian adults. The method was immunoSEQ multiplex PCR; TCRdb's version includes in-frame clones alone and lacks a portion of them. The table includes under 600,000 clones, almost 80% detected once. This clone was observed a handful of times. Antigen specificity is unknown. This TCR derives from a woman between 35 and 50 years old in good health. Some clones in this sample may be carry-over from other donors' samples. This chain joins TRBV30 and TRBJ1-5; D might be TRBD1 (5 bases). Material for sequencing was PBMCs. The CDR3 coding sequence is TGTGCCTGGACCCAGGGTCCGGGGCAGCCCCAGCATTTT. Amino acid sequence: CAWTQGPGQPQHF.